This T cell receptor beta chain emerged from a study of cytomegalovirus exposure and HLA in healthy donors. This PCR relied on a set of 60 Vbeta primers and 13 Jbeta primers. Generated by immunoSEQ multiplex PCR, the TCRdb table keeps only in-frame clones and is missing some. Seen here are over 200,000 clones, about 80% observed once, and the top ten hold approximately 6.5%. Broader study findings: Presence/absence analyses supposed approximately even sequencing depth among donors. Reports credit the classifier with highly specific, highly sensitive diagnosis of cytomegalovirus status. Some public TCRs appeared in many individuals, while most sequences were rare.

V was cut by 0 bases and J by 4 bases, with 5 bases left in between. CDR3 length: 13 amino acids. CDR1 is SEHNR, CDR2 FQNEAQ, per germline (reference sequence). Worth noting for this clone: Its target is not known.

The sample comprised PBMCs. This sequence was found in a man aged 35-49 years in good health and CMV-seropositive. The chain joins TRBV7-9 to TRBJ2-3; D uncertain. Here the CDR3 reads CASSLASSDTQYF. The DNA of the CDR3 is TGTGCCAGCAGCTTAGCGAGTTCAGATACGCAGTATTTT.